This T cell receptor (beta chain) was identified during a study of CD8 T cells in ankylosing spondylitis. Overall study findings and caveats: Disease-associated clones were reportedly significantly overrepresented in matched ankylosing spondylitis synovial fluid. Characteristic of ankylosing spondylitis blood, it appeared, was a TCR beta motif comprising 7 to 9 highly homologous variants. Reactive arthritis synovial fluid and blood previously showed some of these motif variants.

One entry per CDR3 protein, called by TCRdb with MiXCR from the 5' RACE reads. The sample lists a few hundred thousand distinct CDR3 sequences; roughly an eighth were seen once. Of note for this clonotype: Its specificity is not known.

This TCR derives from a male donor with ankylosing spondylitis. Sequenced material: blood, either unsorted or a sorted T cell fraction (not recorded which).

CDR3: CASSSAGQGAWGTEAFF. The DNA for the CDR3 is TGCGCCAGCAGCTCGGCGGGACAGGGGGCTTGGGGCACTGAAGCTTTCTTT. The chain couples TRBV5-1 to TRBJ1-1, with 12 bases lining up with TRBD1. The CDR3 spans 17 residues. J lost 4 bases, V lost 3 bases, and 10 bases had no gene match. The germline V gene has CDR1 SGHRS and CDR2 YFSETQ.